This T cell receptor (beta chain) appears in the sequencing data of a study of T cells in pancreatic ductal adenocarcinoma. Study results and limitations: Enrichment of CD45RO+ effector over naive T cells in tumors may bias clonality. Unique clonotypes were roughly 8-fold more numerous in blood than in tumor. Results skew toward the minority of patients with early-stage disease. No significant tumor-blood clonality difference; means were about 0.11 and 0.072.

This clone has just one count. What it binds is not known. Selected pancreatic ductal adenocarcinoma patients had undergone surgery without neoadjuvant therapy. Profiled with immunoSEQ multiplex PCR; TCRdb holds only in-frame clones, not every one. The sample lists over 100,000 clones, roughly 96% occurring once. The specimen was PBMCs. The TCR comes from a human donor with pancreatic ductal adenocarcinoma.

The chain's CDR3 is CASSLGFSYEQYF. CDR3 bases: TGTGCCAGCAGCTTAGGATTCAGCTACGAGCAGTACTTC. The rearrangement uses TRBV7-8 and TRBJ2-7; D remains unclear. V was trimmed by 1 base and J by 3 bases, leaving 7 bases between them. Per germline, CDR1 SGHVS and CDR2 FQNEAQ. The CDR3 extends over 13 amino acids.